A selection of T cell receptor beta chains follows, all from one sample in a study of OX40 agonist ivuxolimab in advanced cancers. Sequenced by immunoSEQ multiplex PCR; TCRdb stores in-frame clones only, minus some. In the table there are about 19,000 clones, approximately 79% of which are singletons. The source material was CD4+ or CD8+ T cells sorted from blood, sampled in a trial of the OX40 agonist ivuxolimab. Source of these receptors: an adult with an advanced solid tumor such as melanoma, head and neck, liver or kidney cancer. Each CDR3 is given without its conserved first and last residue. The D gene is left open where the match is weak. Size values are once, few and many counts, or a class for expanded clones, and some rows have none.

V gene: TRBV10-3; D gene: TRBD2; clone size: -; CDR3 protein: AISVASGSTDTQY
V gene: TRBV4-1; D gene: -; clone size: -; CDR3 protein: ASSQDIARLSYNSPLH
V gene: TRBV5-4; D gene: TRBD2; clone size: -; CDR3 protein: ASSLGWEGYNEQF
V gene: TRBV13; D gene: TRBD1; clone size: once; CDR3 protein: ASSRRTGTGNTGELF
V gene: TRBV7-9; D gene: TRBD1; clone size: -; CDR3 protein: ASSRDVSQGSRRNTIY
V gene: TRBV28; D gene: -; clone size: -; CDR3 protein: ASSLSLRQPQH
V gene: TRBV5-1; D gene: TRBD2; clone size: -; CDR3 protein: ASSLKTGTSGATPYEQY
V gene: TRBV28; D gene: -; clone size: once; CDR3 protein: ASSLTGHTEAF
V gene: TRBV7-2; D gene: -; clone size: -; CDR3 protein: ASSSSWLLQGDGYT
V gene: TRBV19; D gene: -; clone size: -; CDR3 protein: ASSIGQSNTGELF
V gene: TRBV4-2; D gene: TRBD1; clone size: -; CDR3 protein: ASSPDRGRNYGYT
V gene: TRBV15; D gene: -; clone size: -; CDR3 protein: ATSVERAAYEQY
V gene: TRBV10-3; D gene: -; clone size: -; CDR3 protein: ANQGHLNTEAF
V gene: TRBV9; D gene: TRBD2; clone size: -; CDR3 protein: ASSPRTSAHNEQF
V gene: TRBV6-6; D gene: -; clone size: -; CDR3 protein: ASIGGTVYNEQF
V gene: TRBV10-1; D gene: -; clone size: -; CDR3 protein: ASSARTRTGAF
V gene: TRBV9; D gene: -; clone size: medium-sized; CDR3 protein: ASSPWDTTDTQY
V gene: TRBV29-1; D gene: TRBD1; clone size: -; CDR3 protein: SVDRGSSHEQY
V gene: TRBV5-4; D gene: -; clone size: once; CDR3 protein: ASSLLTGDEQY
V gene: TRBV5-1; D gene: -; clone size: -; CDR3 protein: ASSALWPYNEQF
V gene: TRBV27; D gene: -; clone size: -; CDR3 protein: ASSLSIGLPFGEQF
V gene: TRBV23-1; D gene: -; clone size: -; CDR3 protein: ASSQSASLTDTQY
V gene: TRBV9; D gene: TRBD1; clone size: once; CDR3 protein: ASSAGTGRSYGYT
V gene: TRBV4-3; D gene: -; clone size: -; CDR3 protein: ASSQTGLPSDEQF
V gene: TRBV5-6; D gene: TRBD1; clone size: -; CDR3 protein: ASSLVGGANYGYT